This T cell receptor (beta chain) was sequenced during a study of shared clonotypes between healthy human individuals. Study results and caveats: Against clonotypes common to all four donors, non-shared ones had lower generation probabilities. An effect of sequencing depth on clonotype sharing among donors was expected.

Caucasian adults residing in Nashville, Tennessee made up all the donors. From CD4+ cells came CD45RA+ naive and CD45RA-negative memory subsets. Details on this clone: The antigen is unknown.

Assay used: immunoSEQ multiplex PCR; TCRdb lists only in-frame clones, some missing. The sample carries some 1,400,000 clones, around 95% recorded once. Specimen: naive CD4+ T cells sorted from blood. Indicated subset: CD45RA+ positively selected. The receptor was derived from a man aged 25-40 years in good health.

The chain's CDR3 is CASSQASLADYNEQFF. DNA of the CDR3: TGCGCCAGCAGCCAAGCGAGTCTAGCGGACTACAATGAGCAGTTCTTC. This chain uses TRBV4-1 with TRBJ2-1; TRBD2 matches at 7 bases. This CDR3 is built from 16 residues. Trimming at V came to 1 base and at J to 3 bases, leaving 6 bases not matched to a gene. CDR1 and CDR2 from the germline V gene are MGHRA and YSYEKL.